The sequence of this TCR beta chain was determined in a study of blood T cell repertoires in COVID-19. Looking at the study overall: The origin of the acute and convalescent COVID-19 samples was the United States, Italy and Spain. The analysed material was cDNA or gDNA that came from T cells, B-cell-depleted T cells, or PBMCs.

With 2 bases removed from V and 3 bases from J, the gap between germline ends came to 14 bases. Germline loops: CDR1 SGHTA, CDR2 FQGNSA. The CDR3 consists of 16 residues. How the authors handled the data: Amplification of reference gene primers provided the estimated nucleated cell counts. Measured with immunoSEQ multiplex PCR; TCRdb has only the in-frame clones, and not every one. Clone size and the V and J calls come from that table; the DNA yielded D and trimming. The repertoire consists of 75,000 to 90,000 clones, with roughly 88% occurring once and the leading ten covering 8.5% to 14%. The genes are TRBV7-2 and TRBJ2-1, with D uncertain. The sequenced sample was peripheral blood. This sequence was found in a man older than 75 with acute or convalescent COVID-19. CDR3 residues: CASSLFGFGIYNEQFF. In DNA, the CDR3 is TGTGCCAGCAGCTTATTCGGGTTTGGAATCTACAATGAGCAGTTCTTC.